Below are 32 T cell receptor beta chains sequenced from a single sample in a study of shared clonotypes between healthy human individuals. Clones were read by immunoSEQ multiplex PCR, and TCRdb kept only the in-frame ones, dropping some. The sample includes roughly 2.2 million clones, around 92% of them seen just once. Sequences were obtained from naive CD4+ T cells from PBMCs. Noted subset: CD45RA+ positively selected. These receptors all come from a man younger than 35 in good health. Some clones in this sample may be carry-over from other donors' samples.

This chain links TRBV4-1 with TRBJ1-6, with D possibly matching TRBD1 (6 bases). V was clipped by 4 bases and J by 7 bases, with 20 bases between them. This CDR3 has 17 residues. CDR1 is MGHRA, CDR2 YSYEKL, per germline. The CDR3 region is CASSPRNREGRNSPLHF. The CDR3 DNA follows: TGCGCCAGCAGCCCTCGAAACAGGGAAGGCAGAAATTCACCCCTCCACTTT.

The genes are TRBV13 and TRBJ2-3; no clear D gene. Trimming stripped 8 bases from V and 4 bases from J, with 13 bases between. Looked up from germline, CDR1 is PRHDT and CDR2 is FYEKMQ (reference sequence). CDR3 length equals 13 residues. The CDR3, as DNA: TGTGCCAGCTCTTCTCGAGGATCAGATACGCAGTATTTT. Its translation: CASSSRGSDTQYF.

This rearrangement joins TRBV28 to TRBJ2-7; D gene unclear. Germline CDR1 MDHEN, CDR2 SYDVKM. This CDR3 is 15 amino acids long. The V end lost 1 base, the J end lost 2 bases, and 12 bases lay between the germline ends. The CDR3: CASSLLAMSPYEQYF. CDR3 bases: TGTGCCAGCAGTTTATTGGCTATGAGCCCCTACGAGCAGTACTTC.

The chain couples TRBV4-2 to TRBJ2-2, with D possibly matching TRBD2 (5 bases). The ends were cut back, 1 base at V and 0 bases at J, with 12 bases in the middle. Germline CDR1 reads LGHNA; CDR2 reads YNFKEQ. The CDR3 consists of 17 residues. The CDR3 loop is CASSQVGGDANTGELFF. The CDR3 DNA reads TGTGCCAGCAGCCAAGTAGGAGGAGATGCGAACACCGGGGAGCTGTTTTTT.

This chain's CDR3 is CAWSEGQGAATNEKLFF. CDR3 DNA: TGTGCCTGGAGTGAGGGACAGGGGGCTGCAACTAATGAAAAACTGTTTTTT. The V call is TRBV30, the J call TRBJ1-4, with 12 bases that match TRBD1. The CDR3 has 17 residues. Per the germline V gene, CDR1 is GTSNPN and CDR2 is SVGIG (reference sequence). V was clipped by 1 base and J by 0 bases; unmatched bases: 3. The complete variable domain, with remaining parts taken from reference TRBV30 and TRBJ1-4, reads SQTIHQWPATLVQPVGSPLSLECTVEGTSNPNLYWYRQAAGRGLQLLFYSVGIGQISSEVPQNLSASRPQDRQFILSSKKLLLSDSGFYLCAWSEGQGAATNEKLFFGSGTQLSVL.

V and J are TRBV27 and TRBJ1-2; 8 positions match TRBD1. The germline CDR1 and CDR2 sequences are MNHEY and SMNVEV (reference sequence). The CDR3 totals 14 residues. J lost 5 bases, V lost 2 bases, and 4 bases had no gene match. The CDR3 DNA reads TGTGCCAGCAGTTTAAGGGACAGGAGGTATGGCTACACCTTC. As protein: CASSLRDRRYGYTF.

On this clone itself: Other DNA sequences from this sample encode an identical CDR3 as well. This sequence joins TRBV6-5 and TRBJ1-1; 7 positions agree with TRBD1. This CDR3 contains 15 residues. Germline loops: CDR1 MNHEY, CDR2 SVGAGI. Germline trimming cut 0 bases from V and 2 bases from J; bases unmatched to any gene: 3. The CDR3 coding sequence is TGTGCCAGCAGTTACTCAGGGACAGCTAACACTGAAGCTTTCTTT. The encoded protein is CASSYSGTANTEAFF.

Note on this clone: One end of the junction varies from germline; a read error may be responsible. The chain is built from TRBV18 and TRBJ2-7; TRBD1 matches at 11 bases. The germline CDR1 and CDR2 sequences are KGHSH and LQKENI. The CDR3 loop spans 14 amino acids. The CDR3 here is CASSPGTGGVEKNF. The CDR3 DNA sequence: TGTGCCAGCTCACCAGGGACAGGGGGGGTAGAAAAGAACTTC.

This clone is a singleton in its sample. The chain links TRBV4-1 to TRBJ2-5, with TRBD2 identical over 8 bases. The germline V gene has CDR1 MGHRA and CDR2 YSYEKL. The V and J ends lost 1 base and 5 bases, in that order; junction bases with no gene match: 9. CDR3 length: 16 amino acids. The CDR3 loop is CASSQALTGGPETQYF. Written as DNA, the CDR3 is TGCGCCAGCAGCCAAGCCCTTACGGGAGGGCCGGAGACCCAGTACTTC.

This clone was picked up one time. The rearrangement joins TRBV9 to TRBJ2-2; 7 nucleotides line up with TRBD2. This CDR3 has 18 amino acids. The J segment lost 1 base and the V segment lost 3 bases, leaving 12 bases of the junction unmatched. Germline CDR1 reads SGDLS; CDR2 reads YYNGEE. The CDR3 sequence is CASSAEVGSSGNTGELFF. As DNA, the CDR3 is TGTGCCAGCAGCGCGGAGGTGGGGTCTAGCGGGAACACCGGGGAGCTGTTTTTT.

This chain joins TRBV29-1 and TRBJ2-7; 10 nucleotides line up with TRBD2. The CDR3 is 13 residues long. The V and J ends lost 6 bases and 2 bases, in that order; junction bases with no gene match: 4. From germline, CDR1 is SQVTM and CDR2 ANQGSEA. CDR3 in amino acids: CSVRGLATYEQYF. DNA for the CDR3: TGCAGCGTCCGGGGACTAGCGACCTACGAGCAGTACTTC.

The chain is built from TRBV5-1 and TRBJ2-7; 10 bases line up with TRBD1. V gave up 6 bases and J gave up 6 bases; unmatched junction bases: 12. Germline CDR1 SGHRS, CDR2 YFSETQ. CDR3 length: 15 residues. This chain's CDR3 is CASMTGRTGGGEQYF. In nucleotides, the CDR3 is TGCGCCAGCATGACAGGCAGGACAGGGGGTGGCGAGCAGTACTTC.

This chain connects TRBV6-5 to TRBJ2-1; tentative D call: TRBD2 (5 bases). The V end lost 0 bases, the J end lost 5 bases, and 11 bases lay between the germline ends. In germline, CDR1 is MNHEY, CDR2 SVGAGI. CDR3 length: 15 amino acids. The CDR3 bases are TGTGCCAGCAGTTACTCGAACAGCGGTGACAATGAGCAGTTCTTC. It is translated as CASSYSNSGDNEQFF.

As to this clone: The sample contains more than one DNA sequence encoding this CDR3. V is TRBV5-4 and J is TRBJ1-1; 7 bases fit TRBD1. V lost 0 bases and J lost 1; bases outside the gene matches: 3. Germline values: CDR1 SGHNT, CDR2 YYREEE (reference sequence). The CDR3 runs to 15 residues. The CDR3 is CASSLAGGKNTEAFF. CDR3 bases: TGTGCCAGCAGCTTGGCAGGGGGAAAGAACACTGAAGCTTTCTTT.

In nucleotides, the CDR3 is TGTGCCAGCAAATCTACAGGGGGTAGCAATCAGCCCCAGCATTTT. Its protein is CASKSTGGSNQPQHF. The chain is built from TRBV2 and TRBJ1-5, with 8 bases fitting TRBD1. Trimming cost V 7 bases and J 0 bases; bases outside gene matches: 5. The CDR3 runs to 15 residues. From germline, CDR1 is SNHLY and CDR2 FYNNEI.

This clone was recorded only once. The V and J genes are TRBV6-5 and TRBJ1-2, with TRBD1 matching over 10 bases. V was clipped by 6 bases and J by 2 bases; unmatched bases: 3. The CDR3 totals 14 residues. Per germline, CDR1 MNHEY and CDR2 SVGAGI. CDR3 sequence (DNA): TGTGCCAGCAGCCGGGACAGGGGCAACTATGGCTACACCTTC. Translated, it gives CASSRDRGNYGYTF.

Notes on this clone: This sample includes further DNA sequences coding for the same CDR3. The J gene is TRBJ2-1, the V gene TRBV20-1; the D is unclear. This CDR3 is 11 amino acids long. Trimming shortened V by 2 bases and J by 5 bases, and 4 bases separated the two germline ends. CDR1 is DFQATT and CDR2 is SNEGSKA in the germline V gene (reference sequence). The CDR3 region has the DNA TGCAGTGCTAGAACCCACAATGAGCAGTTCTTC. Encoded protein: CSARTHNEQFF.

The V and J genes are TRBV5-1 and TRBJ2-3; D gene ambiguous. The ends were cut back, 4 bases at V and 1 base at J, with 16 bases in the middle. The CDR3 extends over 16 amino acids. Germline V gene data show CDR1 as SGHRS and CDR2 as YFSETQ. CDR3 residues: CASSQKSHTGTDTQYF. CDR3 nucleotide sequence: TGCGCCAGCAGCCAAAAGAGTCATACTGGCACAGATACGCAGTATTTT.

This CDR3 reads CASSILGAGGTTYEQYF. The CDR3 DNA is TGTGCCAGTAGTATCTTGGGCGCTGGCGGGACGACTTACGAGCAGTACTTC. The gene calls are TRBV19 and TRBJ2-7, with D tentatively TRBD2 (6 bases). CDR3 size: 17 residues. Trimming took 3 bases from V and 4 from J, leaving 22 bases between them. Germline-derived CDR1 and CDR2 are LNHDA and SQIVND (reference sequence).

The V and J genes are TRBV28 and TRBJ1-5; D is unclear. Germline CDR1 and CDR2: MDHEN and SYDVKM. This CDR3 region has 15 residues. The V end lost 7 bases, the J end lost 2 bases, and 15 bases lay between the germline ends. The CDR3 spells CASTKPGSGNQPQHF. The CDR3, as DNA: TGTGCCAGCACCAAACCAGGCTCTGGCAATCAGCCCCAGCATTTT.

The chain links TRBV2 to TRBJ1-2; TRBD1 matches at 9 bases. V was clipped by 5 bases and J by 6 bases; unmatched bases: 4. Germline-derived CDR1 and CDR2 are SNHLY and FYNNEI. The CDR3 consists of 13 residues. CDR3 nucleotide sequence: TGTGCCAGCAGTCAACAGGGGGCGCATGGCTACACCTTC. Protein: CASSQQGAHGYTF.

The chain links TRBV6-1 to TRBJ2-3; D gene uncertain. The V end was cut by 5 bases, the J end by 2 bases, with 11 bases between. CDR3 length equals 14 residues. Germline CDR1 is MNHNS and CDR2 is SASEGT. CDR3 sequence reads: CASSNGPITDTQYF. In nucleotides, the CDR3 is TGTGCCAGCAGTAACGGGCCCATCACAGATACGCAGTATTTT.

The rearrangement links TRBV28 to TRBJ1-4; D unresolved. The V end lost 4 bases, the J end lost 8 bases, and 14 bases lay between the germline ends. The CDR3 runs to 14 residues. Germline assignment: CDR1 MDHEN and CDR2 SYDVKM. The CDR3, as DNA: TGTGCCAGCAGTTGGGGAGTGGCATGGGAAAAACTGTTTTTT. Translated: CASSWGVAWEKLFF.

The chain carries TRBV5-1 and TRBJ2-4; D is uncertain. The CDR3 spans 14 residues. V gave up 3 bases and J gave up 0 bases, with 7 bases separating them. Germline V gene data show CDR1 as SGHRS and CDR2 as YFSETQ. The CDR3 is CASSSLSAKNIQYF. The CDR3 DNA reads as TGCGCCAGCAGCTCGCTCTCAGCCAAAAACATTCAGTACTTC.

The CDR3 DNA reads TGTGCCAGCAGTGACGCCAGATCCTACGAGCAGTACTTC. It translates to CASSDARSYEQYF. The V call is TRBV6-1, the J call TRBJ2-7; the D is unclear. This CDR3 spans 13 amino acids. CDR1 is MNHNS, CDR2 SASEGT, per germline. V lost 3 bases to trimming and J lost 1 base, with 7 bases between them.

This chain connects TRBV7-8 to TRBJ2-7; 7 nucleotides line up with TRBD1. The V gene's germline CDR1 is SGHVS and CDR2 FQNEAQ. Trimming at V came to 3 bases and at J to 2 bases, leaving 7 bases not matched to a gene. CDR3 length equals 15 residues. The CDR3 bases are TGTGCCAGCAGCTTCCTTCGGGGACAGACCTACGAGCAGTACTTC. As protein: CASSFLRGQTYEQYF.

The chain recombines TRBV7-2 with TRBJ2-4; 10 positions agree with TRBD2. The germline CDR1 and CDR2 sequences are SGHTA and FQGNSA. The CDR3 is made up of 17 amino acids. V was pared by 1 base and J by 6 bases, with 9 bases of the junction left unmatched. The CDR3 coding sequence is TGTGCCAGCAGCTTAGGCTTAGCGGGAGGCCGGGGAAACATTCAGTACTTC. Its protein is CASSLGLAGGRGNIQYF. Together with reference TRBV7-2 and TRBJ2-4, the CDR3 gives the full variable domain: GAGVSQSPSNKVTEKGKDVELRCDPISGHTALYWYRQSLGQGLEFLIYFQGNSAPDKSGLPSDRFSAERTGGSVSTLTIQRTQQEDSAVYLCASSLGLAGGRGNIQYFGAGTRLSVL.

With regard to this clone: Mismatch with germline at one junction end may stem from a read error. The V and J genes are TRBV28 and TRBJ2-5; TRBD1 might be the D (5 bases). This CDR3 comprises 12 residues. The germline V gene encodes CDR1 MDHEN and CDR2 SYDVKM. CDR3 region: CASSLMRSGFNF. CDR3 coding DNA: TGTGCCAGCAGTTTGATGAGGTCAGGGTTTAACTTC. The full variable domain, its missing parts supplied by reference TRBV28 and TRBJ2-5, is DVKVTQSSRYLVKRTGEKVFLECVQDMDHENMFWYRQDPGLGLRLIYFSYDVKMKEKGDIPEGYSVSREKKERFSLILESASTNQTSMYLCASSLMRSGFNFGPGTRLLVL.

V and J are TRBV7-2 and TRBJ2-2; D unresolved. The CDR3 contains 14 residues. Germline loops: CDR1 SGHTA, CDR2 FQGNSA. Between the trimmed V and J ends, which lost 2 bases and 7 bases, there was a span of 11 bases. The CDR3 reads CASSLSIWSGELFF. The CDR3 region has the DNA TGTGCCAGCAGCTTATCAATTTGGAGCGGGGAGCTGTTTTTT. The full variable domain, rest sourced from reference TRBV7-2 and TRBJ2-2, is GAGVSQSPSNKVTEKGKDVELRCDPISGHTALYWYRQSLGQGLEFLIYFQGNSAPDKSGLPSDRFSAERTGGSVSTLTIQRTQQEDSAVYLCASSLSIWSGELFFGEGSRLTVL.

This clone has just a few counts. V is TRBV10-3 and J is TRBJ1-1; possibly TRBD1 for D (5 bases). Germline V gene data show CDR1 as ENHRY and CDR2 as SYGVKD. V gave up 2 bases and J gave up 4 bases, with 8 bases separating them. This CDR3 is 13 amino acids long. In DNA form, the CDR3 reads TGTGCCATCAGTGAGGTGGGGACCACTGAAGCTTTCTTT. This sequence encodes CAISEVGTTEAFF.

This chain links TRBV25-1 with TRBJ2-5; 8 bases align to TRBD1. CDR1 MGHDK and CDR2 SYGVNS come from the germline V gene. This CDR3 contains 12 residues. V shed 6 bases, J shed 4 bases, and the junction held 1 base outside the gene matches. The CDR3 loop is CASSTGGETQYF. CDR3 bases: TGTGCCAGCAGCACAGGGGGAGAGACCCAGTACTTC.

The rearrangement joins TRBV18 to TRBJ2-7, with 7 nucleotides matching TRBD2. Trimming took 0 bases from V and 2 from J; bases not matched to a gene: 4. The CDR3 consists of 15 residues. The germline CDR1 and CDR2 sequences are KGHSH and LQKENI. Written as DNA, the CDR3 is TGTGCCAGCTCACCACCACTAGCGCGACCCTACGAGCAGTACTTC. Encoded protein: CASSPPLARPYEQYF.